The 21 T cell receptor beta chains below were found in one sample sequenced in a study of graft-versus-host responses after intestinal transplantation (dated by TCRdb to 2020 to 2022). Libraries came from the immunoSEQ multiplex PCR assay. TCRdb obtained this table from immuneACCESS and retained in-frame rearrangements with V and J assigned. These tables miss some clones; where compared with another copy, unresolved V genes account for less than half of the shortfall, and the remainder is unexplained. The table for this sample lists fewer than 80,000 clones; over 90% of them were counted only once. The ten largest clones represent roughly 1.5% of the sample. These TCRs' antigens remain unknown. Sample time point, as interpreted from the label and publication: cells obtained before transplantation from donor or recipient. The specimen comprised unstimulated CD8+ T cells sorted from spleen or lymph node cells, sampled before transplant. The receptors stem from a human donor who was the organ donor for an intestinal transplant.

The chain is built from TRBV27 and TRBJ2-1; possible D gene TRBD2, 5 bases. The CDR3 has 13 amino acids. V was cut by 4 bases and J by 6 bases, with 10 bases left in between. Germline values: CDR1 MNHEY, CDR2 SMNVEV (reference sequence). The CDR3 spells CASSSGGPNEQFF. CDR3 bases: TGTGCCAGCAGTTCGGGCGGGCCCAATGAGCAGTTCTTC.

The chain carries TRBV7-3 and TRBJ2-2; D remains unclear. This CDR3 has 12 residues. The V gene lost 4 bases and the J gene lost 3 bases, with 3 bases spanning the gap. The germline V gene encodes CDR1 SGHTA and CDR2 FQGTGA. CDR3 nucleotides: TGTGCCAGCAGCTCCGACACCGGGGAGCTGTTTTTT. It encodes CASSSDTGELFF.

Only one count was recorded for this clone. This chain links TRBV9 with TRBJ2-2; 8 nucleotides align to TRBD2. Germline-derived CDR1 and CDR2 are SGDLS and YYNGEE. V shed 1 base and J 5 bases; nucleotides not matched to a gene: 4. CDR3 size: 15 residues. CDR3 in amino acids: CASSVYGGRTGELFF. CDR3 coding DNA: TGTGCCAGCAGCGTATACGGCGGGAGGACCGGGGAGCTGTTTTTT.

This clone was detected only once. The gene calls are TRBV29-1 and TRBJ1-2; 7 bases are a match to TRBD1. Trimming removed 3 bases from V and 6 bases from J; junction bases left unmatched: 10. The germline V gene has CDR1 SQVTM and CDR2 ANQGSEA. The CDR3 is made up of 14 amino acids. CDR3 residues: CSVEVLQGKHGYTF. CDR3 nucleotides: TGCAGCGTTGAGGTCCTACAGGGGAAACATGGCTACACCTTC. The full variable domain, in which reference TRBV29-1 and TRBJ1-2 provide the parts outside the CDR3, is SAVISQKPSRDICQRGTSLTIQCQVDSQVTMMFWYRQQPGQSLTLIATANQGSEATYESGFVIDKFPISRPNLTFSTLTVSNMSPEDSSIYLCSVEVLQGKHGYTFGSGTRLTVV.

J is TRBJ2-2 and V is TRBV11-2, with unresolved D. Trimming cost V 5 bases and J 5 bases, with 6 bases left between them. CDR1 and CDR2 (germline): SGHAT, FQNNGV. The CDR3 has 12 residues. The CDR3 here is CASSPPTGELFF. The CDR3 DNA reads as TGTGCCAGCAGCCCCCCAACCGGGGAGCTGTTTTTT.

This chain uses TRBV11-2 with TRBJ2-1; D not resolved. CDR3 length equals 15 residues. Trimming pared 3 bases from V and 2 bases from J, leaving 11 bases between. Germline CDR1 and CDR2: SGHAT and FQNNGV. In DNA, the CDR3 is TGTGCCAGCAGCTTTATCCCCGAGCCCTACAATGAGCAGTTCTTC. Protein: CASSFIPEPYNEQFF.

V and J are TRBV19 and TRBJ1-5, with a weak D call TRBD1 (6 bases). Germline CDR1 reads LNHDA; CDR2 reads SQIVND (reference sequence). This CDR3 has 14 residues. Trimming stripped 9 bases from V and 4 bases from J, with 16 bases between. For the CDR3, the DNA is TGTGCCAGCCGCGCGCGGGGGCAAAATCAGCCCCAGCATTTT. Its translation: CASRARGQNQPQHF.

The chain joins TRBV19 to TRBJ2-1; 9 bases agree with TRBD1. The CDR3 loop spans 18 amino acids. Trimming removed 5 bases from V and 10 bases from J; junction bases left unmatched: 21. Germline V gene sequence: CDR1 LNHDA, CDR2 SQIVND (reference sequence). CDR3 sequence reads: CASSVYGYPGQGVWEQFF. The CDR3 nucleotides read TGTGCCAGTAGTGTATATGGATATCCGGGACAGGGCGTTTGGGAGCAGTTCTTC.

The J gene is TRBJ2-2, the V gene TRBV18; 9 bases agree with TRBD2. Germline CDR1 and CDR2: KGHSH and LQKENI. With 3 bases clipped from V and 2 bases from J, the junction kept 7 bases outside the gene matches. The length of the CDR3 is 17 residues. CDR3 amino acids: CASSPRAGGVNTGELFF. The CDR3 bases are TGTGCCAGCTCACCTCGTGCGGGAGGGGTAAACACCGGGGAGCTGTTTTTT.

A single count supports this clone. The rearrangement uses TRBV6-6 and TRBJ2-1, with 7 positions matching TRBD1. J was trimmed by 12 bases and V by 7 bases; bases with no gene match: 12. The CDR3 contains 13 residues. Germline-derived CDR1 and CDR2 are MNHNY and SVGAGI (reference sequence). CDR3 amino acids: CASTWGTEEGQFF. Written as DNA, the CDR3 is TGTGCCAGCACCTGGGGGACAGAAGAAGGGCAGTTCTTC.

This clone occurred once. V gene TRBV9 combines with J gene TRBJ1-3, with 7 bases fitting TRBD1. V shed 3 bases and J 4 bases; nucleotides not matched to a gene: 4. This CDR3 contains 14 residues. Germline V lookup: CDR1 SGDLS, CDR2 YYNGEE. The chain's CDR3 is CASSGTGVGNTIYF. DNA of the CDR3: TGTGCCAGCAGCGGAACAGGGGTAGGAAACACCATATATTTT.

V gene TRBV5-8 combines with J gene TRBJ2-3; 7 bases fit TRBD1. Germline trimming cut 2 bases from V and 2 bases from J; bases unmatched to any gene: 2. Germline CDR1 and CDR2: SGHTS and YDEGEE. CDR3 length equals 14 residues. CDR3 residues: CASSLGTATDTQYF. The CDR3 DNA reads as TGTGCCAGCAGCTTAGGGACAGCCACAGATACGCAGTATTTT.

The chain links TRBV7-9 to TRBJ2-7; D unclear. The ends were cut back, 2 bases at V and 3 bases at J, with 8 bases in the middle. The V gene's germline CDR1 is SEHNR and CDR2 FQNEAQ (reference sequence). This CDR3 has 13 residues. The CDR3: CASSLQDNYEQYF. CDR3 DNA sequence: TGTGCCAGCAGCTTACAGGATAACTACGAGCAGTACTTC. The entire variable domain, with the rest obtained from reference TRBV7-9 and TRBJ2-7, is as follows: DTGVSQNPRHKITKRGQNVTFRCDPISEHNRLYWYRQTLGQGPEFLTYFQNEAQLEKSRLLSDRFSAERPKGSFSTLEIQRTEQGDSAMYLCASSLQDNYEQYFGPGTRLTVT.

The chain has TRBV9 and TRBJ2-7; D may be TRBD2 (6 bases). V lost 4 bases to trimming and J lost 3 bases, with 17 bases between them. CDR1 is SGDLS, CDR2 YYNGEE, per germline. CDR3 size: 15 residues. The DNA for the CDR3 is TGTGCCAGCAGCCCGTCCGGAGGGTCTTACTACGAGCAGTACTTC. Encoded protein: CASSPSGGSYYEQYF.

CDR3: CASSVVQRGGADTQYF. The CDR3 coding sequence is TGTGCCAGCAGCGTAGTCCAGCGGGGGGGGGCAGATACGCAGTATTTT. This chain joins TRBV9 and TRBJ2-3; 10 bases are a match to TRBD2. This CDR3 has 16 amino acids. The V and J ends lost 0 bases and 4 bases, in that order; junction bases with no gene match: 5. Germline V lookup: CDR1 SGDLS, CDR2 YYNGEE.

The genes are TRBV27 and TRBJ2-4; D unresolved. V gave up 5 bases and J gave up 4 bases, with 12 bases separating them. Per germline, CDR1 MNHEY and CDR2 SMNVEV (reference sequence). The CDR3 extends over 14 amino acids. CDR3 in DNA: TGTGCCAGCAGTCGTTTGGAGAGGAAAAACATTCAGTACTTC. This gives the protein CASSRLERKNIQYF.

The chain links TRBV11-1 to TRBJ2-7; 7 bases map to TRBD2. Germline CDR1 SGHAT, CDR2 FQDESV (reference sequence). There are 14 residues in the CDR3. V trimming: 4 bases; J trimming: 0 bases; junction bases outside the gene matches: 3. The CDR3 nucleotides read TGTGCCAGCAGCTGGGGGGGATTCTCCTACGAGCAGTACTTC. Translation: CASSWGGFSYEQYF.

CDR3 protein: CASSVFQGAGYGYTF. The CDR3 DNA reads TGTGCCAGCAGCGTTTTTCAGGGGGCGGGCTATGGCTACACCTTC. The chain carries TRBV9 and TRBJ1-2, with 8 bases lining up with TRBD1. V shed 2 bases, J shed 4 bases, and the junction held 7 bases outside the gene matches. The germline V gene encodes CDR1 SGDLS and CDR2 YYNGEE. This CDR3 comprises 15 residues.

V gene TRBV29-1 combines with J gene TRBJ2-1; 7 positions match TRBD2. The junction had 16 bases not matched to a gene; V was cut back by 3 bases and J by 2 bases. The V gene's germline CDR1 is SQVTM and CDR2 ANQGSEA. CDR3 length: 18 amino acids. The CDR3 loop is CSVDGQYRRESAYNEQFF. The CDR3 coding sequence is TGCAGCGTTGATGGGCAGTATAGGCGGGAGTCTGCCTACAATGAGCAGTTCTTC.

The chain uses TRBV18 and TRBJ1-1; D is uncertain. The CDR3 has 10 amino acids. The germline CDR1 and CDR2 sequences are KGHSH and LQKENI. V lost 6 bases, J lost 8 bases, and 7 bases lay in between. CDR3 protein: CASSSGEAFF. The CDR3 DNA reads as TGTGCCAGCTCGTCCGGGGAAGCTTTCTTT.

The CDR3 is CASSPQGDQPQHF. The CDR3 DNA reads TGTGCCAGCAGTCCCCAGGGTGATCAGCCCCAGCATTTT. V gene TRBV6-5 combines with J gene TRBJ1-5, with D perhaps matching TRBD1 (5 bases). The CDR3 loop spans 13 amino acids. Trimming took off 5 bases at V and 5 bases at J, with 10 bases between the two ends. Looked up from germline, CDR1 is MNHEY and CDR2 is SVGAGI.